Below are 26 T cell receptor beta chains sequenced from a single sample in a study of blood T cell repertoires in COVID-19. The protocol was immunoSEQ multiplex PCR, while the TCRdb copy is restricted to in-frame clones and leaves out a portion. The data contain around 170,000 clones, 88% of them singletons. What was sequenced was peripheral blood. The origin of the receptors is a man aged 55 to 70 with acute or convalescent COVID-19.

The chain combines TRBV7-9 with TRBJ1-4; D not certain. Germline CDR1 reads SEHNR; CDR2 reads FQNEAQ (reference sequence). V gave up 0 bases and J gave up 4 bases, with 12 bases separating them. The CDR3 has 16 residues. The CDR3 DNA follows: TGTGCCAGCAGCTTAGCTCGGGGATTAGATAATGAAAAACTGTTTTTT. Its translation is CASSLARGLDNEKLFF.

The sample holds one count of this clone. The J gene is TRBJ1-2, the V gene TRBV6-1, with D maybe TRBD1 (5 bases). Germline CDR1 MNHNS, CDR2 SASEGT. The CDR3 has 13 residues. V was clipped by 0 bases and J by 8 bases, with 10 bases between them. The CDR3 loop is CASSEARGGGYTF. The CDR3 DNA sequence: TGTGCCAGCAGTGAAGCCCGCGGGGGGGGCTACACCTTC.

The chain employs TRBV19 and TRBJ2-1; TRBD1 agrees at 7 bases. The CDR3 contains 13 residues. The V segment lost 7 bases and the J segment 4 bases; nucleotides outside the gene matches: 4. The V gene's germline CDR1 is LNHDA and CDR2 SQIVND (reference sequence). The CDR3 spells CASTSGQYNEQFF. CDR3 sequence (DNA): TGTGCCAGTACCTCGGGACAGTACAATGAGCAGTTCTTC.

This CDR3 is CASSLRGFNQPQHF. The DNA of the CDR3 is TGTGCCAGCAGCCTCCGGGGTTTCAATCAGCCCCAGCATTTT. The chain recombines TRBV27 with TRBJ1-5, with no clear D. Looked up from germline, CDR1 is MNHEY and CDR2 is SMNVEV (reference sequence). Trimming shortened V by 6 bases and J by 3 bases, and 12 bases separated the two germline ends. There are 14 residues in the CDR3.

V is TRBV9 and J is TRBJ1-3, with D possibly being TRBD1 (6 bases). CDR1 and CDR2 (germline): SGDLS, YYNGEE. V dropped 4 bases and J dropped 0 bases, with 11 bases sitting between them. The CDR3 is 15 amino acids. CDR3 loop: CASSSGQLSGNTIYF. The CDR3 DNA follows: TGTGCCAGCAGCTCTGGACAGCTCTCTGGAAACACCATATATTTT.

V is TRBV27 and J is TRBJ1-2, with D maybe TRBD1 (6 bases). CDR1 is MNHEY and CDR2 is SMNVEV in the germline V gene (reference sequence). V was pared by 0 bases and J by 8 bases, with 10 bases between. The CDR3 has 13 residues. CDR3 amino acids: CASSLSGGSGYTF. The DNA for the CDR3 is TGTGCCAGCAGTTTATCAGGGGGTTCGGGCTACACCTTC.

The CDR3 sequence: CASNLQGSGNTIYF. The CDR3 nucleotides are TGTGCCAGCAACCTGCAGGGTTCTGGAAACACCATATATTTT. V is TRBV5-5 and J is TRBJ1-3, with a tentative D call TRBD1 (5 bases). Germline V lookup: CDR1 SGHKS, CDR2 YYEKEE (reference sequence). V was pared by 6 bases and J by 1 base, with 11 bases between. This CDR3 has 14 residues.

The CDR3 here is CASSVTSLSTDTQYF. CDR3 sequence (DNA): TGTGCCAGCAGCGTCACTAGCCTAAGCACAGATACGCAGTATTTT. V gene TRBV5-4 combines with J gene TRBJ2-3; D might be TRBD2 (6 bases). The V gene lost 4 bases and the J gene lost 0 bases, with 12 bases spanning the gap. The CDR3 contains 15 residues. CDR1 is SGHNT, CDR2 YYREEE, per germline (reference sequence).

The rearrangement links TRBV5-1 to TRBJ1-5; tentative D call: TRBD1 (5 bases). Germline V gene data show CDR1 as SGHRS and CDR2 as YFSETQ. The CDR3 is 15 residues long. V was pared by 0 bases and J by 2 bases, with 9 bases between. In DNA form, the CDR3 reads TGCGCCAGCAGCTTGGAACCGGGGGGCAATCAGCCCCAGCATTTT. Amino acids: CASSLEPGGNQPQHF.

This chain connects TRBV7-9 to TRBJ1-4, with a tentative D call TRBD1 (6 bases). V was clipped by 4 bases and J by 3 bases, with 12 bases between them. Germline V gene sequence: CDR1 SEHNR, CDR2 FQNEAQ (reference sequence). The CDR3 loop spans 15 amino acids. Written as DNA, the CDR3 is TGTGCCAGCAGCTATCTGGGGGCCTCTAATGAAAAACTGTTTTTT. Its protein product is CASSYLGASNEKLFF.

In this sample, this clone turned up once. The chain couples TRBV24-1 to TRBJ1-3; TRBD1 agrees at 9 bases. V dropped 2 bases and J dropped 4; count of bases not matched to a gene: 5. This CDR3 contains 16 residues. From germline, CDR1 is KGHDR and CDR2 SFDVKD. CDR3: CATSDSGQGAGNTIYF. CDR3 in DNA: TGTGCCACCAGTGATTCGGGACAGGGTGCAGGAAACACCATATATTTT.

The chain couples TRBV19 to TRBJ1-2, with TRBD1 matching 7 bases. Germline V CDR1 and CDR2: LNHDA, SQIVND (reference sequence). J lost 3 bases, V lost 2 bases, and 3 bases had no gene match. The length of the CDR3 is 14 residues. CDR3 in DNA: TGTGCCAGTAGTATAAGGACAGGCGACTATGGCTACACCTTC. Its translation: CASSIRTGDYGYTF.

The V gene is TRBV5-1, the J gene TRBJ2-1; D may be TRBD1 (5 bases). V gave up 0 bases and J gave up 6 bases, with 7 bases separating them. The CDR3 has 13 amino acids. Germline CDR1 reads SGHRS; CDR2 reads YFSETQ. The CDR3 loop is CASSLGQLNEQFF. In nucleotides, the CDR3 is TGCGCCAGCAGCTTGGGACAGCTCAATGAGCAGTTCTTC.

V is TRBV11-3 and J is TRBJ2-6; TRBD1 is a possible D gene (5 bases). Germline values: CDR1 SGHNT, CDR2 YENEEA. CDR3 length equals 15 residues. The V and J ends lost 5 bases and 2 bases respectively, with 10 bases between them. CDR3 nucleotides: TGTGCCAGCAGCCTTAGGGGTGCTGGGGCCAACGTCCTGACTTTC. Translating gives CASSLRGAGANVLTF.

This chain joins TRBV5-6 and TRBJ1-2; D not certain. CDR3 length equals 13 residues. The V gene lost 4 bases and the J gene lost 6 bases, with 13 bases spanning the gap. Germline CDR1 SGHDT, CDR2 YYEEEE. CDR3: CASSPRRLHGYTF. CDR3 bases: TGTGCCAGCAGCCCGCGGAGGTTGCATGGCTACACCTTC.

The chain combines TRBV11-2 with TRBJ2-5, with 9 bases lining up with TRBD2. Germline CDR1 is SGHAT and CDR2 is FQNNGV. The CDR3 is 14 residues long. Trimming cost V 1 base and J 5 bases; bases outside gene matches: 2. In DNA form, the CDR3 reads TGTGCCAGCAGCTTAGGGGCGGGGGGGGAGACCCAGTACTTC. Translation: CASSLGAGGETQYF.

The chain uses TRBV24-1 and TRBJ2-2, with TRBD2 as a possible D gene (5 bases). This CDR3 region has 16 residues. Per germline, CDR1 KGHDR and CDR2 SFDVKD. Trimming took 4 bases from V and 0 from J, leaving 11 bases between them. CDR3 nucleotide sequence: TGTGCCACCAGTGACCACGGGGTTACGAACACCGGGGAGCTGTTTTTT. Translated, it gives CATSDHGVTNTGELFF.

The rearrangement joins TRBV7-8 to TRBJ1-1; a possible D gene is TRBD1 (5 bases). V dropped 1 base and J dropped 1 base, with 13 bases sitting between them. Germline CDR1 SGHVS, CDR2 FQNEAQ. The CDR3 length is 16 residues. The CDR3 reads CASSLVRASTNTEAFF. Written as DNA, the CDR3 is TGTGCCAGCAGCTTAGTCAGGGCCTCCACGAACACTGAAGCTTTCTTT.

The chain recombines TRBV5-5 with TRBJ1-1; no definite D call. V lost 2 bases to trimming and J lost 4 bases, with 6 bases between them. Germline assignment: CDR1 SGHKS and CDR2 YYEKEE (reference sequence). CDR3 length equals 12 residues. The CDR3 loop reads CASSFGVTEAFF. CDR3 nucleotide sequence: TGTGCCAGCAGCTTCGGAGTCACTGAAGCTTTCTTT.

Here the CDR3 DNA reads TGTGCCAGCAGCCAGGGCGCGGGCACGAACACTGAAGCTTTCTTT. Translation: CASSQGAGTNTEAFF. The V and J genes are TRBV14 and TRBJ1-1; no definite D call. V was trimmed by 3 bases and J by 1 base, leaving 12 bases between them. Per the germline V gene, CDR1 is SGHDN and CDR2 is FVKESK. The CDR3 length is 15 residues.

This chain uses TRBV6-5 with TRBJ2-3, with TRBD2 matching 11 bases. After removal of 4 bases from V and 5 bases from J, the junction contained 8 bases not matched to a gene. The CDR3 loop spans 16 amino acids. Germline V gene data show CDR1 as MNHEY and CDR2 as SVGAGI. In DNA, the CDR3 is TGTGCCAGCAGTTCGAGTACTAGCGGGGGCAGAGATACGCAGTATTTT. This codes for CASSSSTSGGRDTQYF.

The J gene is TRBJ1-2, the V gene TRBV5-1, with 11 bases that match TRBD1. The V segment lost 4 bases and the J segment 3 bases; nucleotides outside the gene matches: 2. CDR1 and CDR2 (germline): SGHRS, YFSETQ. The CDR3 has 14 residues. The CDR3 DNA reads as TGCGCCAGCAGCGGGACAGGGGGTGACTATGGCTACACCTTC. Residues: CASSGTGGDYGYTF. Full variable domain (remainder filled in from reference TRBV5-1 and TRBJ1-2): KAGVTQTPRYLIKTRGQQVTLSCSPISGHRSVSWYQQTPGQGLQFLFEYFSETQRNKGNFPGRFSGRQFSNSRSEMNVSTLELGDSALYLCASSGTGGDYGYTFGSGTRLTVV.

This chain uses TRBV5-1 with TRBJ2-1; 11 positions agree with TRBD1. V lost 3 bases to trimming and J lost 3 bases; unmatched junction nucleotides: 5. The CDR3 consists of 16 residues. Germline V gene data show CDR1 as SGHRS and CDR2 as YFSETQ. The CDR3 spells CASSWGQGGLYNEQFF. The CDR3 region has the DNA TGCGCCAGCAGCTGGGGACAGGGGGGACTCTACAATGAGCAGTTCTTC.

The chain links TRBV2 to TRBJ1-4; 7 bases are a match to TRBD1. Per germline, CDR1 SNHLY and CDR2 FYNNEI. The CDR3 covers 13 residues. Trimming at V came to 8 bases and at J to 5 bases, leaving 5 bases not matched to a gene. CDR3 DNA sequence: TGTGCCAGCCACCGGGACAGCAATGAAAAACTGTTTTTT. This encodes CASHRDSNEKLFF.

The V gene is TRBV5-1, the J gene TRBJ1-1; the D gene is possibly TRBD1 (5 bases). Germline CDR1 reads SGHRS; CDR2 reads YFSETQ. Between the trimmed V and J ends, which lost 3 bases and 1 base, there was a span of 13 bases. CDR3 length: 15 residues. As DNA, the CDR3 is TGCGCCAGCAGCTACTACAGGTCCGGGAACACTGAAGCTTTCTTT. Amino acids: CASSYYRSGNTEAFF. Full variable domain (missing parts from reference TRBV5-1 and TRBJ1-1): KAGVTQTPRYLIKTRGQQVTLSCSPISGHRSVSWYQQTPGQGLQFLFEYFSETQRNKGNFPGRFSGRQFSNSRSEMNVSTLELGDSALYLCASSYYRSGNTEAFFGQGTRLTVV.

As regards this clone: The junction departs from germline at one end; a sequencing error may be responsible. The V and J genes are TRBV15 and TRBJ1-2, with 9 bases aligning to TRBD1. Germline values: CDR1 LNHNV, CDR2 YYDKDF (reference sequence). CDR3 size: 14 residues. The CDR3 loop reads CATSRVGQGVAPRF. As DNA, the CDR3 is TGTGCCACCAGCAGGGTGGGACAGGGCGTAGCCCCACGTTTC.